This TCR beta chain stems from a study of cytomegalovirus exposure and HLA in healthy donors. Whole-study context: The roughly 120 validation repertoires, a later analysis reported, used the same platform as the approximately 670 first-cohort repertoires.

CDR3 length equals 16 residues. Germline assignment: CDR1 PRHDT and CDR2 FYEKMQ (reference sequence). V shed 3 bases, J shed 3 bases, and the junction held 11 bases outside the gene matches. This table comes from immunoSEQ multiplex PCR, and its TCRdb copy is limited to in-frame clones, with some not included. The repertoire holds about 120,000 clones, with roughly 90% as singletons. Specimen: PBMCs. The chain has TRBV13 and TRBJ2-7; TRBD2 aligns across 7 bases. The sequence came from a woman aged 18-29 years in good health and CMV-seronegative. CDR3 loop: CASSFSGGGGDYEQYF. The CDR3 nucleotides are TGTGCCAGCAGCTTTTCGGGAGGTGGGGGAGACTACGAGCAGTACTTC.